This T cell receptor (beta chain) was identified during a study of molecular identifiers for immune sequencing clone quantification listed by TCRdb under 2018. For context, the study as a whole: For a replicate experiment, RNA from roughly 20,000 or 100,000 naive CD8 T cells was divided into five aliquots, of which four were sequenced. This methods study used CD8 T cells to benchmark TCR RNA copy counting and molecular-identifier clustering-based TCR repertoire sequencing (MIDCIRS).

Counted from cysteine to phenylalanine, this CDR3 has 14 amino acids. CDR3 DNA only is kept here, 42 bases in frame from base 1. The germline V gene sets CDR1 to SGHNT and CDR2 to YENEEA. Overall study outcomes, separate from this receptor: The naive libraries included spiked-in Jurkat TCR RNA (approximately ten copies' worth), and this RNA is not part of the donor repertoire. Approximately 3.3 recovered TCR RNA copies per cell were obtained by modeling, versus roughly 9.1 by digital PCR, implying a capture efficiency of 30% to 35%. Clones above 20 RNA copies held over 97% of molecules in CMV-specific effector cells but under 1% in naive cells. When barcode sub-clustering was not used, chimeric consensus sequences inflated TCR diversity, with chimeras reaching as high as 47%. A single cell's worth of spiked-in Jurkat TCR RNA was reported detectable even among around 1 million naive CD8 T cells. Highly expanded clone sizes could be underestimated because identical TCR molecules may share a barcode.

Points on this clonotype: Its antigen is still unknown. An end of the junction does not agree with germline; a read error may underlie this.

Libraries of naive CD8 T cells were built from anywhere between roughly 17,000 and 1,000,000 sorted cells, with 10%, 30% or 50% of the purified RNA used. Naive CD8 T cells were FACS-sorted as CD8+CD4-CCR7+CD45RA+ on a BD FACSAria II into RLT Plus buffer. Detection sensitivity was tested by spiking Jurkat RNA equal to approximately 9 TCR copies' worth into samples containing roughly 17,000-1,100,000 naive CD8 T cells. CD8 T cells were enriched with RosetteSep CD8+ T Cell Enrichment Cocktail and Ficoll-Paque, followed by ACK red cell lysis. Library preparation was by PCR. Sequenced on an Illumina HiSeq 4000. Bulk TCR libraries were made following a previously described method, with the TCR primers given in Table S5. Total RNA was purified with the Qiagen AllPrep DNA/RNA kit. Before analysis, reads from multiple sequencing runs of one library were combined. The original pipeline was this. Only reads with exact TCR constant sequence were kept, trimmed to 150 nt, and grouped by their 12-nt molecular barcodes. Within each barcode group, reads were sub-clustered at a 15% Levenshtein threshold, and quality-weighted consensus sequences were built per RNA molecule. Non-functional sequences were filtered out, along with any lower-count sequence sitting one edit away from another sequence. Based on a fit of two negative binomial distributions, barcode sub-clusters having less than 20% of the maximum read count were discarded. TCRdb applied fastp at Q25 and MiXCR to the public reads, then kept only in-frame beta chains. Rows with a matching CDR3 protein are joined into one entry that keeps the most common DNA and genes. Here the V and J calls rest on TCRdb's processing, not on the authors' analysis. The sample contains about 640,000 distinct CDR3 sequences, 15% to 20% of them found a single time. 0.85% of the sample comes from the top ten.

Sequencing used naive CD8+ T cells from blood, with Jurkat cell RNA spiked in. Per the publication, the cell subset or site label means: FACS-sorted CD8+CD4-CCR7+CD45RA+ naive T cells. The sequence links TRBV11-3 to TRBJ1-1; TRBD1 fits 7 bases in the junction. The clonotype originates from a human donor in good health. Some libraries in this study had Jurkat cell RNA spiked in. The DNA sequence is TGTGCCAGCAGCTTAAGGGGGCCGAACACTGAAGCTCTCTTT. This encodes CASSLRGPNTEALF. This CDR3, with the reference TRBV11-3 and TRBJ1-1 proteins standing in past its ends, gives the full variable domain EAGVVQSPRYKIIEKKQPVAFWCNPISGHNTLYWYLQNLGQGPELLIRYENEEAVDDSQLPKDRFSAERLKGVDSTLKIQPAELGDSAVYLCASSLRGPNTEALFGQGTRLTVV.